This T cell receptor beta chain emerged from a study of blood T cells in healthy people across ages. Whole-study findings and limits: The study could not conclusively compare naive and antigen-experienced cells, given its unsorted PBMCs.

Details on this clonotype: Its antigen is unknown.

Germline CDR1 and CDR2: SGHDN and FVKESK. The CDR3 sequence is 12 residues long. V shed 2 bases and J shed 7 bases, with 5 bases lying between them. The authors ran a second PCR of about 7 to 11 cycles using a sample-barcoded 5' primer and a J-beta primer mix. One entry per CDR3 protein, called by TCRdb with MiXCR from the 5' RACE reads. The sample contains around 790,000 distinct CDR3 sequences, under 55% of which appear only once. Sequenced input: blood. This clonotype originated in a man aged 55-75 years in good health. The V gene is TRBV14, the J gene TRBJ2-2; D not resolved. CDR3 protein: CASSQFGGELFF. DNA of the CDR3: TGTGCCAGCAGCCAATTTGGCGGGGAGCTGTTTTTT.